These 20 T cell receptor beta chains came from one sample sequenced in a study of cytotoxic CD8 clonotypes in ibrutinib-treated CLL. Using immunoSEQ multiplex PCR, the repertoire was profiled, and TCRdb retains in-frame clones only, with some absent. The data hold around 50,000 clones, with 57% observed a single time. The sequencing used PBMCs, collected after 24 months of ibrutinib treatment. The source of these receptors is a human donor with chronic lymphocytic leukemia.

In its sample, this clone was seen a few times. V gene TRBV4-1 combines with J gene TRBJ1-2; the D is unclear. Germline-derived CDR1 and CDR2 are MGHRA and YSYEKL. CDR3 length: 13 residues. V was pared by 2 bases and J by 6 bases, with 10 bases between. The CDR3 loop reads CASSQSPLDGYTF. CDR3 DNA sequence: TGCGCCAGCAGCCAAAGCCCATTGGATGGCTACACCTTC.

This sequence joins TRBV9 and TRBJ2-6; tentatively, D is TRBD1 (5 bases). CDR3 size: 15 residues. The germline CDR1 and CDR2 sequences are SGDLS and YYNGEE. Between the trimmed V and J ends, which lost 0 bases and 5 bases, there was a span of 9 bases. CDR3 nucleotide sequence: TGTGCCAGCAGCGTAGGGGGCAATTGGGCCAACGTCCTGACTTTC. It translates to CASSVGGNWANVLTF.

This rearrangement joins TRBV7-9 to TRBJ2-7, with 9 bases fitting TRBD1. The V segment lost 2 bases and the J segment 5 bases; nucleotides outside the gene matches: 13. CDR1 and CDR2 (germline): SEHNR, FQNEAQ (reference sequence). CDR3 length: 17 residues. DNA for the CDR3: TGTGCCAGCAGCTTACCGACCTGGGACAGGGCTGTAAACGAGCAGTACTTC. It codes for CASSLPTWDRAVNEQYF.

Here the CDR3 reads CAIRTTGRGAFF. Here the CDR3 DNA reads TGTGCCATCAGGACTACAGGGCGTGGAGCTTTCTTT. This chain uses TRBV10-3 with TRBJ1-1; D perhaps matches TRBD1 (6 bases). Germline V CDR1 and CDR2: ENHRY, SYGVKD. The CDR3 length is 12 residues. V was cut by 6 bases and J by 10 bases, with 15 bases left in between.

J is TRBJ2-2 and V is TRBV6-1; no reliable D call. Trimming removed 1 base from V and 4 bases from J, with 4 bases in between. The CDR3 has 13 residues. The germline V gene encodes CDR1 MNHNS and CDR2 SASEGT. The CDR3 protein is CASSEGGTGELFF. Written as DNA, the CDR3 is TGTGCCAGCAGTGAAGGGGGCACCGGGGAGCTGTTTTTT.

For this clone: One end of the junction is discordant with germline, which a read error may explain. The J gene is TRBJ1-1, the V gene TRBV6-1; D remains unclear. This CDR3 is 14 amino acids long. Germline CDR1 MNHNS, CDR2 SASEGT. The CDR3 protein is CASSPRTGNSEAFF. As DNA, the CDR3 is TGTGCCAGCAGTCCCCGGACGGGGAACTCTGAAGCTTTCTTT.

A note on this clone: A much larger clone sits a single nucleotide away, making a read error possible. The V and J genes are TRBV7-9 and TRBJ2-3, with a possible D match to TRBD2 (6 bases). This CDR3 has 15 residues. CDR1 SEHNR and CDR2 FQNEAQ come from the germline V gene (reference sequence). The CDR3 DNA follows: TGTGCCAGCAGCTTGTTTGCGGGGTCCGGGGATATGCAGTATTTT. Translation: CASSLFAGSGDMQYF.

There are a few counts of this clone. V usage is TRBV7-9 and J usage is TRBJ1-1; D gene uncertain. Per germline, CDR1 SEHNR and CDR2 FQNEAQ (reference sequence). CDR3 length: 13 residues. Deletions cut 4 bases from V and 0 bases from J, with 6 bases between. The CDR3: CASSSAVNTEAFF. In DNA, the CDR3 is TGTGCCAGCAGCTCCGCCGTGAACACTGAAGCTTTCTTT. The whole variable domain, remainder taken from reference TRBV7-9 and TRBJ1-1, is DTGVSQNPRHKITKRGQNVTFRCDPISEHNRLYWYRQTLGQGPEFLTYFQNEAQLEKSRLLSDRFSAERPKGSFSTLEIQRTEQGDSAMYLCASSSAVNTEAFFGQGTRLTVV.

This chain uses TRBV6-1 with TRBJ2-3; 10 bases line up with TRBD1. This CDR3 has 14 amino acids. V was clipped by 6 bases and J by 4 bases; unmatched bases: 4. Per germline, CDR1 MNHNS and CDR2 SASEGT. CDR3 residues: CASRTGGGSDTQYF. CDR3 sequence (DNA): TGTGCCAGCAGGACAGGGGGCGGGTCAGATACGCAGTATTTT.

This chain joins TRBV6-1 and TRBJ2-7; 9 bases map to TRBD2. The CDR3 contains 15 residues. Germline CDR1 is MNHNS and CDR2 is SASEGT. The trim removed 4 bases at V and 2 bases at J, leaving 6 bases unmatched. The CDR3 DNA is TGTGCCAGCAGTGCTGGGACTAGCAGCCCCTACGAGCAGTACTTC. It specifies CASSAGTSSPYEQYF.

This clone was seen a single time. The chain links TRBV27 to TRBJ2-7; 11 bases line up with TRBD2. V shed 4 bases, J shed 7 bases, and the junction held 9 bases outside the gene matches. Germline V lookup: CDR1 MNHEY, CDR2 SMNVEV (reference sequence). This CDR3 contains 15 residues. CDR3 bases: TGTGCCAGCAGTTCATTAGCGGGGGGGCTTAGAGAGCAGTACTTC. Its translation: CASSSLAGGLREQYF.

CDR3 sequence: CASSSAGGADTQYF. CDR3 nucleotide sequence: TGTGCCAGCAGTTCCGCGGGGGGGGCAGATACGCAGTATTTT. The V and J genes are TRBV6-5 and TRBJ2-3, with 9 bases aligning to TRBD2. The CDR3 sequence is 14 residues long. Per the germline V gene, CDR1 is MNHEY and CDR2 is SVGAGI. After removal of 4 bases from V and 4 bases from J, the junction contained 3 bases not matched to a gene.

V and J are TRBV9 and TRBJ2-3; 15 bases are a match to TRBD2. V was pared by 0 bases and J by 6 bases, with 14 bases of the junction left unmatched. Germline V CDR1 and CDR2: SGDLS, YYNGEE. This CDR3 contains 20 residues. CDR3 sequence reads: CASSVVTVGLAGGIPDTQYF. For the CDR3, the DNA is TGTGCCAGCAGCGTAGTCACTGTGGGACTAGCGGGGGGAATCCCTGATACGCAGTATTTT.

By share, this clone counts as medium-sized (0.01 to 0.1%). The CDR3 DNA reads TGTGCCAGCAGCAGCCAGGGACAGGGGTTCTATGGCTACACCTTC. As protein: CASSSQGQGFYGYTF. The chain recombines TRBV6-5 with TRBJ1-2; 10 bases are shared with TRBD1. Germline V gene lookup returns CDR1 MNHEY and CDR2 SVGAGI. V lost 6 bases and J lost 4; bases outside the gene matches: 8. The length of the CDR3 is 15 residues.

To note about this clone: A much bigger clone sits one base away, suggesting this may be a read error. V is TRBV7-8 and J is TRBJ2-3, with no clear D. Germline-derived CDR1 and CDR2 are SGHVS and FQNEAQ. The CDR3 sequence is 14 residues long. V lost 3 bases to trimming and J lost 6 bases, with 13 bases between them. In DNA form, the CDR3 reads TGTGCCAGCAGCTTGGATCCATCGGGCGATACGCAGTATTTT. As protein: CASSLDPSGDTQYF.

A few counts support this clone. This chain joins TRBV19 and TRBJ2-3; 9 bases fit TRBD2. Germline-derived CDR1 and CDR2 are LNHDA and SQIVND (reference sequence). The length of the CDR3 is 14 residues. V lost 7 bases to trimming and J lost 4 bases; unmatched junction nucleotides: 6. The CDR3 protein is CASTRTSVSDTQYF. DNA for the CDR3: TGTGCCAGTACCCGGACTAGCGTGTCAGATACGCAGTATTTT.

The CDR3 region is CASSELRAGGYEQYF. Here the CDR3 DNA reads TGTGCCAGCAGTGAACTGAGAGCGGGGGGCTACGAGCAGTACTTC. The rearrangement uses TRBV25-1 and TRBJ2-5, with 9 bases lining up with TRBD2. Gene TRBJ2-7 matches the end of the DNA better, so the J call may be wrong. Germline values: CDR1 MGHDK, CDR2 SYGVNS. CDR3 length: 15 amino acids.

The gene calls are TRBV27 and TRBJ1-2; maybe TRBD1 (6 bases). The V end lost 2 bases, the J end lost 4 bases, and 14 bases lay between the germline ends. The CDR3 runs to 15 residues. CDR1 and CDR2 (germline): MNHEY, SMNVEV (reference sequence). This CDR3 is CASSLIGGAAYGYTF. CDR3 nucleotides: TGTGCCAGCAGTTTAATAGGGGGAGCCGCCTATGGCTACACCTTC.

This clone was found a few times. The chain links TRBV18 to TRBJ2-6; the D is unclear. V was pared by 2 bases and J by 4 bases, with 3 bases between. The V gene's germline CDR1 is KGHSH and CDR2 LQKENI. The CDR3 runs 13 residues. CDR3 region: CASSPSGANVLTF. In DNA form, the CDR3 reads TGTGCCAGCTCACCATCCGGGGCCAACGTCCTGACTTTC.

CDR3 region: CASRGTGQETQYF. Written as DNA, the CDR3 is TGCGCCAGCAGGGGGACAGGTCAAGAGACCCAGTACTTC. The chain joins TRBV10-2 to TRBJ2-5; 8 positions match TRBD1. Trimming took 6 bases from V and 2 from J; bases not matched to a gene: 2. Germline V gene lookup returns CDR1 WSHSY and CDR2 SAAADI. CDR3 length: 13 amino acids.